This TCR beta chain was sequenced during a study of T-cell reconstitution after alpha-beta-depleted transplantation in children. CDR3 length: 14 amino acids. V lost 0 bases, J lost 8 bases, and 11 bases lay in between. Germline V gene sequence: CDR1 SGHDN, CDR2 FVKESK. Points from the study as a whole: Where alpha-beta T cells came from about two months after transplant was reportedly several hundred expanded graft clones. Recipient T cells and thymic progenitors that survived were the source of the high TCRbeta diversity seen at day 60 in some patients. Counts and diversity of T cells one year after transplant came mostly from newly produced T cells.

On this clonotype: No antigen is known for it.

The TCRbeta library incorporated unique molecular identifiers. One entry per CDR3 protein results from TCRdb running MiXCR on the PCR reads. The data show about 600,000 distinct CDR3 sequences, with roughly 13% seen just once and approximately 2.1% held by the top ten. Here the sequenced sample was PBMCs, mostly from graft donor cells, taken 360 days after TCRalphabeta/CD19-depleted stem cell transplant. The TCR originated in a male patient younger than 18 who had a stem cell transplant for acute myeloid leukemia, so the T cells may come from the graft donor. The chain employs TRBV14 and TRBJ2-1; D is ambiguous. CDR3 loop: CASSQDWLLDEQFF. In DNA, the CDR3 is TGTGCCAGCAGCCAAGACTGGCTTTTGGATGAGCAGTTCTTC.